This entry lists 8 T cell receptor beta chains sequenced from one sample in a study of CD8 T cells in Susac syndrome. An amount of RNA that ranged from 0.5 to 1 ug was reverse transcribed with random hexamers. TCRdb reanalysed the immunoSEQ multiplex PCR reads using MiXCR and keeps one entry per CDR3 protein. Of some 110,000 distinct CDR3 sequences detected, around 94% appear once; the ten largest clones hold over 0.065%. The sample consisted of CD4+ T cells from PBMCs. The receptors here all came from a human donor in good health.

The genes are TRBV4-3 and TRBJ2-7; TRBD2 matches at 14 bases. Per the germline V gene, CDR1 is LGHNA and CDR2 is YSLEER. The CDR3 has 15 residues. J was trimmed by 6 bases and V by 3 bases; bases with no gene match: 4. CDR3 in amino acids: CASSQGLAGAGEQYF. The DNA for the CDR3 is TGCGCCAGCAGCCAGGGACTAGCGGGAGCAGGCGAGCAGTACTTC.

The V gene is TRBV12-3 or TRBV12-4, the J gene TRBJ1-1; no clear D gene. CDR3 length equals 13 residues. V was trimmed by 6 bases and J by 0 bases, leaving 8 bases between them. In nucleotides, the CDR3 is TGTGCCAGCAGCCGACTCTTGAACACTGAAGCTTTCTTT. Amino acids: CASSRLLNTEAFF.

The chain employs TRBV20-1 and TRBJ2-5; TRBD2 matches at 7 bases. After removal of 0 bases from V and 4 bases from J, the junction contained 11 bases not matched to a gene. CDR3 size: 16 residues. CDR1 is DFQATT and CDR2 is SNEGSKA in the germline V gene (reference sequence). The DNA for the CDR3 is TGCAGTGCTAGAGATTCGGTCGGGGGGACGGGAGAGACCCAGTACTTC. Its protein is CSARDSVGGTGETQYF.

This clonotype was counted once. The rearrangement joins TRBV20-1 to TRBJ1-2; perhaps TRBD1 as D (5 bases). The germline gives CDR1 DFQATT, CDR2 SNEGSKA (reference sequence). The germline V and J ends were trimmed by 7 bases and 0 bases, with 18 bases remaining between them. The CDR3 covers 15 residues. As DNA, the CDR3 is TGCAGTGTCGCCCCCCGAGGGGCCGCTAACTATGGCTACACCTTC. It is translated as CSVAPRGAANYGYTF.

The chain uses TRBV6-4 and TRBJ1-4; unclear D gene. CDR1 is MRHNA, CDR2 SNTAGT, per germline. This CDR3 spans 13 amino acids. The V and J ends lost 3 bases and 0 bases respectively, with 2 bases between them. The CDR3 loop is CASSESTNEKLFF. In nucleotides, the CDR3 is TGTGCCAGCAGTGAGTCAACTAATGAAAAACTGTTTTTT.

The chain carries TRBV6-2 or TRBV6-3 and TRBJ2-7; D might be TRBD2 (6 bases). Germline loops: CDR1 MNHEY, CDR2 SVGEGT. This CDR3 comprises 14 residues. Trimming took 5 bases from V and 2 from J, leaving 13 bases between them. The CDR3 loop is CASSTPGLPYEQYF. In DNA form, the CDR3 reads TGTGCCAGCAGTACCCCGGGACTTCCCTACGAGCAGTACTTC.

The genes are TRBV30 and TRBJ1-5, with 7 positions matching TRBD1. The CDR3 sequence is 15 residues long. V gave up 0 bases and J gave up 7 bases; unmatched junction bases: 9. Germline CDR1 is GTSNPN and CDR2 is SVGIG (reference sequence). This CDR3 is CAWSVRGQVRQPQHF. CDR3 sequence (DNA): TGTGCCTGGAGTGTACGCGGACAGGTCAGGCAGCCCCAGCATTTT.

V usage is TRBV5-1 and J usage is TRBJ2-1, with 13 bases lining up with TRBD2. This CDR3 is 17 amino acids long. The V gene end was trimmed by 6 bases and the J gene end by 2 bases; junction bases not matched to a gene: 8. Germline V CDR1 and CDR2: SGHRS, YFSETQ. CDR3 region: CASTNRLAGGPYNEQFF. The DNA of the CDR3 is TGCGCCAGCACCAATCGACTAGCGGGAGGCCCCTACAATGAGCAGTTCTTC. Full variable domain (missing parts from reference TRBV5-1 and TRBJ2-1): KAGVTQTPRYLIKTRGQQVTLSCSPISGHRSVSWYQQTPGQGLQFLFEYFSETQRNKGNFPGRFSGRQFSNSRSEMNVSTLELGDSALYLCASTNRLAGGPYNEQFFGPGTRLTVL.